The next 15 T cell receptor beta chains were all read from a single sample in a study of shared clonotypes between healthy human individuals. Here immunoSEQ multiplex PCR was the method, and the copy in TCRdb shows in-frame clones only, minus some. The table lists 2,500,000 or so clones, about 90% of them singletons. The sequencing sample was made of naive CD4+ T cells from PBMCs. Subset: CD45RA+ positively selected. The receptors originated from a man younger than 35 in good health. Some clones in this sample may be carry-over from other donors' samples.

For the CDR3, the DNA is TGTGCCAGCAGCCCGCCCCGCCGGGCCCTTAATGGCTACACCTTC. This translates into CASSPPRRALNGYTF. The V call is TRBV5-6, the J call TRBJ1-2; D uncertain. The CDR3 length is 15 residues. V was trimmed by 4 bases and J by 6 bases, leaving 19 bases between them. Germline assignment: CDR1 SGHDT and CDR2 YYEEEE.

The gene calls are TRBV25-1 and TRBJ1-2; D is perhaps TRBD1 (5 bases). V lost 3 bases, J lost 3 bases, and 17 bases lay in between. This CDR3 contains 16 residues. Per germline, CDR1 MGHDK and CDR2 SYGVNS. The CDR3: CASSDPGGAAYYGYTF. The CDR3 region has the DNA TGTGCCAGCAGTGACCCGGGGGGAGCCGCGTACTATGGCTACACCTTC.

The sample holds one count of this clone. The chain joins TRBV5-1 to TRBJ2-1, with D tentatively TRBD2 (6 bases). The germline V and J ends were trimmed by 7 bases and 0 bases, with 14 bases remaining between them. CDR3 size: 15 residues. Germline V CDR1 and CDR2: SGHRS, YFSETQ. The CDR3 bases are TGCGCCAGCTCCAGATCCGGGGGCTCCTACAATGAGCAGTTCTTC. It translates to CASSRSGGSYNEQFF.

The chain employs TRBV28 and TRBJ2-3; no clear D gene. V lost 5 bases, J lost 4 bases, and 10 bases lay in between. Germline V gene sequence: CDR1 MDHEN, CDR2 SYDVKM. The CDR3 totals 13 residues. CDR3 residues: CASSPNPADTQYF. CDR3 nucleotide sequence: TGTGCCAGCAGTCCTAATCCAGCAGATACGCAGTATTTT. The variable domain in full, completed from reference TRBV28 and TRBJ2-3, reads DVKVTQSSRYLVKRTGEKVFLECVQDMDHENMFWYRQDPGLGLRLIYFSYDVKMKEKGDIPEGYSVSREKKERFSLILESASTNQTSMYLCASSPNPADTQYFGPGTRLTVL.

The chain is built from TRBV5-1 and TRBJ2-7, with 9 bases fitting TRBD1. The germline V gene encodes CDR1 SGHRS and CDR2 YFSETQ. This CDR3 comprises 15 residues. With V trimmed by 4 bases and J by 4 bases, 9 bases remained unmatched. The CDR3 nucleotides are TGCGCCAGCAGCCCCCTACAGGGGGCGCCGTACGAGCAGTACTTC. Protein: CASSPLQGAPYEQYF. Looking up the rest from reference TRBV5-1 and TRBJ2-7 gives the full variable domain: KAGVTQTPRYLIKTRGQQVTLSCSPISGHRSVSWYQQTPGQGLQFLFEYFSETQRNKGNFPGRFSGRQFSNSRSEMNVSTLELGDSALYLCASSPLQGAPYEQYFGPGTRLTVT.

The CDR3 DNA reads as TGTGCCAGCTCACCACGGAGGGGGGCGCAGGACGAGCAGTACTTC. Translating gives CASSPRRGAQDEQYF. The chain recombines TRBV18 with TRBJ2-7; tentatively, D is TRBD1 or TRBD2 (6 bases each). V was clipped by 1 base and J by 5 bases, with 15 bases between them. In germline, CDR1 is KGHSH, CDR2 LQKENI. The CDR3 has 15 amino acids.

The chain uses TRBV7-8 and TRBJ2-7; no clear D. Per germline, CDR1 SGHVS and CDR2 FQNEAQ. There are 16 residues in the CDR3. Deletions cut 5 bases from V and 0 bases from J, with 17 bases between. CDR3 in amino acids: CASSPPGQPYSYEQYF. The CDR3, as DNA: TGTGCCAGCAGCCCCCCCGGGCAGCCTTACTCCTACGAGCAGTACTTC.

The J gene is TRBJ2-4, the V gene TRBV28; maybe TRBD1 (6 bases). Germline V gene data show CDR1 as MDHEN and CDR2 as SYDVKM. V shed 9 bases and J shed 0 bases, with 15 bases lying between them. CDR3 length: 15 residues. Written as DNA, the CDR3 is TGTGCCAGGGCGGACAGACTACTAGCCAAAAACATTCAGTACTTC. Its protein is CARADRLLAKNIQYF.

The chain is built from TRBV6-5 and TRBJ1-6; D not certain. The CDR3 contains 15 residues. The germline CDR1 and CDR2 sequences are MNHEY and SVGAGI. With 3 bases removed from V and 7 bases from J, the gap between germline ends came to 13 bases. CDR3 DNA sequence: TGTGCCAGCAGTTATCAGACACTGGGGAATTCACCCCTCCACTTT. Protein sequence: CASSYQTLGNSPLHF.

The J gene is TRBJ2-7, the V gene TRBV29-1, with 8 bases that match TRBD1. Germline CDR1 SQVTM, CDR2 ANQGSEA. Germline trimming cut 1 base from V and 6 bases from J; bases unmatched to any gene: 8. The CDR3 length is 14 residues. CDR3 in amino acids: CSVEGRQGSSEQYF. Here the CDR3 DNA reads TGCAGCGTTGAAGGGCGACAGGGGAGTTCCGAGCAGTACTTC.

This sequence joins TRBV5-7 and TRBJ1-5; tentatively, D is TRBD1 (5 bases). TRBV5-7 is reported as an ORF; its role is uncertain. This CDR3 region has 18 residues. Trimming removed 3 bases from V and 5 bases from J, with 24 bases in between. The DNA for the CDR3 is TGTGCCAGCAGCTGGGAGGGTTTTCAGGGAAATGAGGATCAGCCCCAGCATTTT. Amino acids: CASSWEGFQGNEDQPQHF.

This sequence joins TRBV29-1 and TRBJ1-1, with 7 bases lining up with TRBD1. The junction had 11 bases not matched to a gene; V was cut back by 8 bases and J by 5 bases. The CDR3 runs to 13 residues. CDR1 and CDR2 (germline): SQVTM, ANQGSEA. Written as DNA, the CDR3 is TGCAGCATAAAAACAGGGGTATGGACTGAAGCTTTCTTT. This encodes CSIKTGVWTEAFF.

The chain has TRBV7-2 and TRBJ2-7; D remains unclear. The V gene's germline CDR1 is SGHTA and CDR2 FQGNSA. The CDR3 contains 12 residues. V lost 1 base and J lost 7, with 8 bases in between. CDR3 coding DNA: TGTGCCAGCAGCTTAGTCTTAGAGGAGCAGTACTTC. Its protein is CASSLVLEEQYF.

The J gene is TRBJ1-2, the V gene TRBV21-1; the table's TRBD1 call for D was not verified on the DNA. TRBV21-1 is a listed pseudogene. The length of the CDR3 is 13 residues. In DNA, the CDR3 is TGTGCCAGCAGCAGGCCGAATAACTATGGCTACACCTTC. Protein product: CASSRPNNYGYTF.

This chain connects TRBV7-2 to TRBJ2-3; D not certain. The CDR3 totals 15 residues. V was pared by 1 base and J by 6 bases, with 14 bases between. CDR1 is SGHTA, CDR2 FQGNSA, per germline. This CDR3 reads CASSLVGSRLDTQYF. DNA of the CDR3: TGTGCCAGCAGCTTAGTGGGGTCCCGGTTGGATACGCAGTATTTT.